These 30 T cell receptor beta chains share one sample of origin, sequenced in a study of OX40 agonist ivuxolimab in advanced cancers. Generated by immunoSEQ multiplex PCR, the TCRdb table keeps only in-frame clones and is missing some. The sample contains more than 55,000 clones, approximately 91% of which appear only once. This specimen was CD4+ or CD8+ T cells sorted from blood, taken in a trial of the OX40 agonist ivuxolimab. The origin of the receptors is an adult with an advanced solid tumor such as melanoma, head and neck, liver or kidney cancer.

The chain joins TRBV9 to TRBJ2-7; no definite D call. With 0 bases removed from V and 2 bases from J, the gap between germline ends came to 12 bases. This CDR3 region has 15 residues. From germline, CDR1 is SGDLS and CDR2 YYNGEE. The CDR3 coding sequence is TGTGCCAGCAGCGTAGGGGGTGGGCCGACCTACGAGCAGTACTTC. It is translated as CASSVGGGPTYEQYF.

The chain combines TRBV6-5 with TRBJ2-3; 10 bases align to TRBD1. From germline, CDR1 is MNHEY and CDR2 SVGAGI. V gave up 5 bases and J gave up 4 bases; unmatched junction bases: 6. CDR3 length: 15 residues. The CDR3 is CASSQTGGRADTQYF. The CDR3 nucleotides read TGTGCCAGCAGTCAGACAGGGGGCCGTGCAGATACGCAGTATTTT.

This clone was seen once. This chain links TRBV6-6 with TRBJ2-1, with D tentatively TRBD1 or TRBD2 (7 bases each). Germline V gene data show CDR1 as MNHNY and CDR2 as SVGAGI (reference sequence). This CDR3 is 16 amino acids long. The ends were cut back, 6 bases at V and 8 bases at J, with 23 bases in the middle. The CDR3 loop reads CASSDPGQWGGDEQFF. The CDR3 region has the DNA TGTGCCAGCAGCGACCCGGGACAGTGGGGGGGTGATGAGCAGTTCTTC.

This rearrangement joins TRBV9 to TRBJ2-1; D perhaps matches TRBD2 (6 bases). The CDR3 runs 16 residues. Trimming removed 1 base at V and 3 bases at J, with 14 bases between. Germline CDR1 reads SGDLS; CDR2 reads YYNGEE. The CDR3 DNA follows: TGTGCCAGCAGCGTATGGCGCGGGGAGGACTACAATGAGCAGTTCTTC. It yields the protein CASSVWRGEDYNEQFF.

The J gene is TRBJ2-7, the V gene TRBV28, with 7 bases fitting TRBD1. The CDR3 is 14 amino acids. V shed 4 bases and J 7 bases; nucleotides not matched to a gene: 10. The V gene's germline CDR1 is MDHEN and CDR2 SYDVKM. CDR3 sequence reads: CASSSPRTGEEQYV. Here the CDR3 DNA reads TGTGCCAGCAGTTCCCCACGGACAGGAGAAGAGCAGTACGTC.

The chain recombines TRBV19 with TRBJ2-2, with D possibly being TRBD2 (6 bases). The CDR3 has 18 amino acids. Germline V gene sequence: CDR1 LNHDA, CDR2 SQIVND (reference sequence). V was pared by 1 base and J by 0 bases, with 15 bases between. Written as DNA, the CDR3 is TGTGCCAGTAGTATAGGGCTAGCGATGGATACGAACACCGGGGAGCTGTTTTTT. This encodes CASSIGLAMDTNTGELFF.

The chain employs TRBV30 and TRBJ2-5; TRBD2 matches at 13 bases. V was pared by 1 base and J by 5 bases, with 7 bases of the junction left unmatched. The CDR3 extends over 16 amino acids. CDR1 and CDR2 (germline): GTSNPN, SVGIG (reference sequence). CDR3 coding DNA: TGTGCCTGGAGTGCAGGGACTAGCGGGATTAGGGAGACCCAGTACTTC. This codes for CAWSAGTSGIRETQYF.

In this sample, this clone turned up many times. CDR3 DNA sequence: TGTGCCAGCAGCTCACCGGGGGCAGTAACGGGAAACACCATATATTTT. This codes for CASSSPGAVTGNTIYF. V usage is TRBV5-5 and J usage is TRBJ1-3, with D perhaps TRBD1 (6 bases). The CDR3 extends over 16 amino acids. CDR1 and CDR2 (germline): SGHKS, YYEKEE (reference sequence). Deletions cut 3 bases from V and 4 bases from J, with 17 bases between.

The chain links TRBV28 to TRBJ1-4; D is undetermined. The V and J ends lost 4 bases and 4 bases respectively, with 13 bases between them. CDR3 size: 15 residues. Germline V gene lookup returns CDR1 MDHEN and CDR2 SYDVKM. CDR3 sequence reads: CASSSRRNLNEKLFF. CDR3 nucleotide sequence: TGTGCCAGCAGTTCTAGACGGAATCTTAATGAAAAACTGTTTTTT. Complete variable domain (other parts from reference TRBV28 and TRBJ1-4): DVKVTQSSRYLVKRTGEKVFLECVQDMDHENMFWYRQDPGLGLRLIYFSYDVKMKEKGDIPEGYSVSREKKERFSLILESASTNQTSMYLCASSSRRNLNEKLFFGSGTQLSVL.

The gene calls are TRBV7-9 and TRBJ1-2; 8 bases map to TRBD1. Germline trimming cut 5 bases from V and 3 bases from J; bases unmatched to any gene: 5. From germline, CDR1 is SEHNR and CDR2 FQNEAQ (reference sequence). The length of the CDR3 is 14 residues. The chain's CDR3 is CASSGTGGYYGYTF. The CDR3 DNA reads TGTGCCAGCAGCGGGACAGGAGGGTACTATGGCTACACCTTC.

This rearrangement joins TRBV30 to TRBJ2-5; a possible D gene is TRBD2 (7 bases). Germline V gene lookup returns CDR1 GTSNPN and CDR2 SVGIG (reference sequence). This CDR3 has 14 amino acids. The V gene lost 2 bases and the J gene lost 7 bases, with 17 bases spanning the gap. CDR3 coding DNA: TGTGCCTGGAGTCCCTCAGCGGGACACGGGACCCAGTACTTC. It translates to CAWSPSAGHGTQYF.

V gene TRBV27 combines with J gene TRBJ2-7; D possibly uses TRBD1 or TRBD2 (6 bases each). Germline-derived CDR1 and CDR2 are MNHEY and SMNVEV (reference sequence). This CDR3 contains 14 residues. V was pared by 3 bases and J by 1 base, with 10 bases between. Written as DNA, the CDR3 is TGTGCCAGCAGTTTTGGAGGGGGTTCCTACGAGCAGTACTTC. Its translation is CASSFGGGSYEQYF.

The chain couples TRBV7-9 to TRBJ1-1; D may be TRBD1 (5 bases). The V gene's germline CDR1 is SEHNR and CDR2 FQNEAQ (reference sequence). The CDR3 has 12 amino acids. The V end was cut by 2 bases, the J end by 6 bases, with 7 bases between. CDR3 amino acids: CASSLQGSEAFF. The CDR3 coding sequence is TGTGCCAGCAGCTTACAGGGATCTGAAGCTTTCTTT.

Only a few counts were recorded for this clone. The chain links TRBV4-1 to TRBJ1-2; D gene ambiguous. The CDR3 has 15 amino acids. The germline gives CDR1 MGHRA, CDR2 YSYEKL. V was pared by 0 bases and J by 4 bases, with 12 bases between. The CDR3 loop is CASSQEEGQVYGYTF. The CDR3 bases are TGCGCCAGCAGCCAAGAGGAAGGGCAGGTCTATGGCTACACCTTC.

This clone has a single count. The rearrangement links TRBV27 to TRBJ1-6; the D gene is possibly TRBD1 (5 bases). Trimming left V 4 bases short and J 3 bases short, with 7 bases between. The germline V gene encodes CDR1 MNHEY and CDR2 SMNVEV (reference sequence). The CDR3 is 14 residues long. Here the CDR3 DNA reads TGTGCCAGCAGTTCCGACAGCTATAATTCACCCCTCCACTTT. This sequence encodes CASSSDSYNSPLHF.

About this clone itself: Additional DNA sequences in this sample encode the identical CDR3. V gene TRBV18 combines with J gene TRBJ2-2; TRBD1 aligns across 10 bases. The germline gives CDR1 KGHSH, CDR2 LQKENI. The V segment lost 2 bases and the J segment 5 bases; nucleotides outside the gene matches: 2. The CDR3 length is 15 residues. The CDR3 nucleotides are TGTGCCAGCTCACCATGGACAGGGGGTACCGGGGAGCTGTTTTTT. Its translation: CASSPWTGGTGELFF.

This chain links TRBV30 with TRBJ2-7; 10 nucleotides match TRBD2. In germline, CDR1 is GTSNPN, CDR2 SVGIG (reference sequence). V shed 2 bases, J shed 3 bases, and the junction held 10 bases outside the gene matches. This CDR3 has 16 amino acids. The CDR3 loop reads CAWSTLAGVLVYEQYF. The CDR3, as DNA: TGTGCCTGGAGTACGCTAGCGGGAGTTTTGGTCTACGAGCAGTACTTC.

The CDR3 DNA follows: TGTGCCAGCAGCTTGAGGACTAGCATACAAGAGACCCAGTACTTC. As protein: CASSLRTSIQETQYF. V gene TRBV7-9 combines with J gene TRBJ2-5, with 8 bases that match TRBD2. V trimming: 3 bases; J trimming: 2 bases; junction bases outside the gene matches: 5. Germline V CDR1 and CDR2: SEHNR, FQNEAQ (reference sequence). CDR3 length: 15 amino acids. Drawing the rest from reference TRBV7-9 and TRBJ2-5, the complete variable domain is DTGVSQNPRHKITKRGQNVTFRCDPISEHNRLYWYRQTLGQGPEFLTYFQNEAQLEKSRLLSDRFSAERPKGSFSTLEIQRTEQGDSAMYLCASSLRTSIQETQYFGPGTRLLVL.

The gene calls are TRBV5-5 and TRBJ2-7, with D unresolved. Germline V gene data show CDR1 as SGHKS and CDR2 as YYEKEE (reference sequence). This CDR3 has 13 amino acids. Trimming shortened V by 1 base and J by 5 bases, and 10 bases separated the two germline ends. The CDR3 coding sequence is TGTGCCAGCAGCTTGTGGTTGGGAAACGAGCAGTACGTC. Translating gives CASSLWLGNEQYV.

This chain joins TRBV27 and TRBJ2-5; either TRBD1 or TRBD2 may fit D (5 bases each). Germline CDR1 and CDR2: MNHEY and SMNVEV (reference sequence). V was cut by 6 bases and J by 3 bases, with 11 bases left in between. This CDR3 is 13 amino acids long. The CDR3 DNA is TGTGCCAGCAGCCCTATGGGGGAAGAGACCCAGTACTTC. It specifies CASSPMGEETQYF.

This clone was counted a single time. The junction shows a germline mismatch at one end, possibly a read error. The chain combines TRBV4-1 with TRBJ2-3, with 9 bases matching TRBD2. CDR3 size: 13 residues. CDR1 is MGHRA and CDR2 is YSYEKL in the germline V gene. The CDR3 bases are TGCGCCAGCAGCCAAGCCCTGGGTTCTAGCGGGGATTTT. It codes for CASSQALGSSGDF.

The V and J genes are TRBV28 and TRBJ2-4, with D possibly being TRBD1 or TRBD2 (5 bases each). V gave up 7 bases and J gave up 0 bases, with 22 bases separating them. CDR1 and CDR2 from the germline V gene are MDHEN and SYDVKM. The CDR3 is 18 amino acids. The CDR3 DNA reads as TGTGCCAGCACCTCTTTTGACGCAGGGACCCTAGCCAAAAACATTCAGTACTTC. Protein product: CASTSFDAGTLAKNIQYF.

The chain employs TRBV6-4 and TRBJ2-1; no clear D. The CDR3 is made up of 13 amino acids. Trimming stripped 5 bases from V and 4 bases from J, with 9 bases between. Germline V gene sequence: CDR1 MRHNA, CDR2 SNTAGT. In DNA, the CDR3 is TGTGCCAGCAGTACCAGCCCTTACAATGAGCAGTTCTTC. Its translation: CASSTSPYNEQFF.

This chain links TRBV7-9 with TRBJ1-3; D is possibly TRBD1 (5 bases). Germline V gene lookup returns CDR1 SEHNR and CDR2 FQNEAQ (reference sequence). This CDR3 is built from 14 residues. Trimming stripped 5 bases from V and 6 bases from J, with 14 bases between. The CDR3 sequence is CASSPRDRENTIYF. The CDR3 region has the DNA TGTGCCAGCAGCCCTCGGGACCGAGAAAACACCATATATTTT. The complete variable domain, with remaining parts taken from reference TRBV7-9 and TRBJ1-3, reads DTGVSQNPRHKITKRGQNVTFRCDPISEHNRLYWYRQTLGQGPEFLTYFQNEAQLEKSRLLSDRFSAERPKGSFSTLEIQRTEQGDSAMYLCASSPRDRENTIYFGEGSWLTVV.

This sequence joins TRBV19 and TRBJ2-5; D is unclear. In germline, CDR1 is LNHDA, CDR2 SQIVND (reference sequence). The ends were cut back, 3 bases at V and 0 bases at J, with 8 bases in the middle. This CDR3 is built from 14 residues. CDR3 residues: CASSIWGNQETQYF. The DNA of the CDR3 is TGTGCCAGTAGTATTTGGGGTAACCAAGAGACCCAGTACTTC.

This sequence joins TRBV14 and TRBJ2-5; D not resolved. The germline gives CDR1 SGHDN, CDR2 FVKESK. The CDR3 runs 11 residues. The ends were cut back, 0 bases at V and 14 bases at J, with 10 bases in the middle. The CDR3 is CASSQDAGFYF. CDR3 sequence (DNA): TGTGCCAGCAGCCAAGATGCAGGATTCTACTTC.

This chain joins TRBV7-8 and TRBJ2-1, with TRBD2 matching 8 bases. The CDR3 spans 13 residues. CDR1 is SGHVS and CDR2 is FQNEAQ in the germline V gene. J lost 10 bases, V lost 3 bases, and 5 bases had no gene match. As DNA, the CDR3 is TGTGCCAGCAGCTTCCAGCGGGAGAGGGAGCAGTTCTTC. It yields the protein CASSFQREREQFF.

The rearrangement joins TRBV5-1 to TRBJ1-5; tentatively, D is TRBD1 (5 bases). The CDR3 extends over 15 amino acids. Germline CDR1 reads SGHRS; CDR2 reads YFSETQ. Trimming cost V 0 bases and J 4 bases, with 11 bases left between them. The CDR3 DNA follows: TGCGCCAGCAGCTTGGGGGGGGTCCCTAATCAGCCCCAGCATTTT. The encoded protein is CASSLGGVPNQPQHF.

The CDR3 loop reads CASSYFGETQYF. The CDR3 DNA follows: TGTGCCAGCAGTTACTTTGGGGAGACCCAGTACTTC. The V call is TRBV7-9, the J call TRBJ2-5, with D unresolved. The CDR3 has 12 residues. Germline V gene data show CDR1 as SEHNR and CDR2 as FQNEAQ (reference sequence). V lost 6 bases to trimming and J lost 5 bases, with 10 bases between them.

The rearrangement joins TRBV7-9 to TRBJ1-6; weak D call: TRBD1 (5 bases). V lost 4 bases, J lost 8 bases, and 18 bases lay in between. In germline, CDR1 is SEHNR, CDR2 FQNEAQ (reference sequence). The CDR3 loop spans 16 amino acids. As DNA, the CDR3 is TGTGCCAGCAGCTCGTTCCGCCAGGGTTACGATTCACCCCTCCACTTT. Amino acids: CASSSFRQGYDSPLHF.